Below are 7 T cell receptor beta chains sequenced from a single sample in a study of blood T cell repertoires in COVID-19. Measured with immunoSEQ multiplex PCR; TCRdb has only the in-frame clones, and not every one. This sample has some 45,000 clones; over 75% occur once, and the top ten carry around 2.4%. Material for sequencing was peripheral blood. Receptors were obtained from a human donor in a cohort sampled during active COVID-19.

This clone appeared a single time. The chain joins TRBV20-1 to TRBJ1-1; unclear D gene. Trimming pared 3 bases from V and 11 bases from J, leaving 13 bases between. CDR1 DFQATT and CDR2 SNEGSKA come from the germline V gene (reference sequence). This CDR3 has 11 residues. The DNA of the CDR3 is TGCAGTGCTAGCCTTGGGGAGTCGGCTTTCTTT. It encodes CSASLGESAFF.

The J gene is TRBJ2-1, the V gene TRBV4-1; 8 positions agree with TRBD1. This CDR3 is 17 amino acids long. V lost 1 base and J lost 4; bases outside the gene matches: 9. Germline V lookup: CDR1 MGHRA, CDR2 YSYEKL. CDR3 amino acids: CASSQATATGGYNEQFF. As DNA, the CDR3 is TGCGCCAGCAGCCAAGCTACCGCAACAGGGGGGTACAATGAGCAGTTCTTC.

This chain connects TRBV10-2 to TRBJ1-1; a possible D gene is TRBD1 (6 bases). CDR1 is WSHSY and CDR2 is SAAADI in the germline V gene. The CDR3 runs 14 residues. V gave up 2 bases and J gave up 8 bases, with 15 bases separating them. CDR3 nucleotide sequence: TGCGCCAGCAGTGAGGCCCGACAGGAGAGGGAAGCTTTCTTT. Translation: CASSEARQEREAFF.

The rearrangement links TRBV7-8 to TRBJ1-1; no firm D call. This CDR3 spans 16 amino acids. CDR1 is SGHVS and CDR2 is FQNEAQ in the germline V gene. Trimming left V 3 bases short and J 4 bases short, with 18 bases between. The CDR3 nucleotides are TGTGCCAGCAGCTTGGGCCCTTTTCGGGGTGGCACTGAAGCTTTCTTT. It encodes CASSLGPFRGGTEAFF.

This chain uses TRBV19 with TRBJ2-7; D is uncertain. Per the germline V gene, CDR1 is LNHDA and CDR2 is SQIVND (reference sequence). This CDR3 comprises 13 residues. Trimming stripped 1 base from V and 3 bases from J, with 7 bases between. The CDR3 sequence is CASSIVAGYEQYF. The CDR3 DNA reads TGTGCCAGTAGTATAGTGGCAGGCTACGAGCAGTACTTC.

The chain recombines TRBV9 with TRBJ2-3; unclear D gene. The germline V gene encodes CDR1 SGDLS and CDR2 YYNGEE. The CDR3 covers 14 residues. V dropped 3 bases and J dropped 5 bases, with 13 bases sitting between them. CDR3 in DNA: TGTGCCAGCAGCGCAGAGCTAGTTGGAGATACGCAGTATTTT. Its protein is CASSAELVGDTQYF. The whole variable domain, remainder taken from reference TRBV9 and TRBJ2-3, is DSGVTQTPKHLITATGQRVTLRCSPRSGDLSVYWYQQSLDQGLQFLIQYYNGEERAKGNILERFSAQQFPDLHSELNLSSLELGDSALYFCASSAELVGDTQYFGPGTRLTVL.

The chain is built from TRBV29-1 and TRBJ2-7; the D is unclear. The V end was cut by 3 bases, the J end by 3 bases, with 9 bases between. The V gene's germline CDR1 is SQVTM and CDR2 ANQGSEA. The CDR3 runs to 12 residues. CDR3 protein: CSVDLGLYEQYF. The CDR3, as DNA: TGCAGCGTTGATCTTGGGCTCTACGAGCAGTACTTC.